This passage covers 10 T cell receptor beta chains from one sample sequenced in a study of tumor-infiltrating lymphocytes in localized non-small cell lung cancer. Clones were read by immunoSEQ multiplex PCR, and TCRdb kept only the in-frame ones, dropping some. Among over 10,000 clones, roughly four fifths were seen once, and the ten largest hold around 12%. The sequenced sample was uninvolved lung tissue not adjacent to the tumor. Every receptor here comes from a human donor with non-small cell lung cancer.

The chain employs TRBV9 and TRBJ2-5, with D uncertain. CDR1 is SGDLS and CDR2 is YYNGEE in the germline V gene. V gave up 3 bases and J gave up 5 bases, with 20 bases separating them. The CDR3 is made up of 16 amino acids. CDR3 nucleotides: TGTGCCAGCAGCGGCGGTAGTCGTTCCAGCCAGGAGACCCAGTACTTC. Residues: CASSGGSRSSQETQYF.

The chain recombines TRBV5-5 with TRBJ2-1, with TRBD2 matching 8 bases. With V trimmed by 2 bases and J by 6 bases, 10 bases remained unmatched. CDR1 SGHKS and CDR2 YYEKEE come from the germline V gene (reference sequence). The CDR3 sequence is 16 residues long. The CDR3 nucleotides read TGTGCCAGCAGCTTTCTAGCGGGTTCGGCCATCAATGAGCAGTTCTTC. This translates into CASSFLAGSAINEQFF.

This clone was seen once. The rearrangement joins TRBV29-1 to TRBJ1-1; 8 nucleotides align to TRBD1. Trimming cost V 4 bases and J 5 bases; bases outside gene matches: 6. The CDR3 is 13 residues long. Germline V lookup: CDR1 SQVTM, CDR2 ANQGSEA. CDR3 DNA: TGCAGCGTTGCCGCAGGGGGCCGAACTGAAGCTTTCTTT. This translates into CSVAAGGRTEAFF.

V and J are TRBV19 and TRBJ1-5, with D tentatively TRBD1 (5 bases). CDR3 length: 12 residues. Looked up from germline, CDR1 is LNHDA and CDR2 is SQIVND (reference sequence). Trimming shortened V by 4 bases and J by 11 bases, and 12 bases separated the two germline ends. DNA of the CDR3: TGTGCCAGTAGTAAACCCAGGGCGTCCCAGCATTTT. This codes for CASSKPRASQHF.

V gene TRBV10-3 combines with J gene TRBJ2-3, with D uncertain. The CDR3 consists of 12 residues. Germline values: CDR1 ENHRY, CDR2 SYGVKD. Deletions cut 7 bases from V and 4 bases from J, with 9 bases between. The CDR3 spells CAIMDGSDTQYF. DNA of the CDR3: TGTGCCATCATGGACGGGTCAGATACGCAGTATTTT.

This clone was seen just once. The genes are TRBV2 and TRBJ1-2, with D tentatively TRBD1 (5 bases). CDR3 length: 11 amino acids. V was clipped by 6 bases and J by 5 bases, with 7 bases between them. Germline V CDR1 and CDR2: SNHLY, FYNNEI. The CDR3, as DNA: TGTGCCAGCAGGGGGCTTTATGGCTACACCTTC. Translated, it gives CASRGLYGYTF. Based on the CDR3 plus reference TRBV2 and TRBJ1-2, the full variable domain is EPEVTQTPSHQVTQMGQEVILRCVPISNHLYFYWYRQILGQKVEFLVSFYNNEISEKSEIFDDQFSVERPDGSNFTLKIRSTKLEDSAMYFCASRGLYGYTFGSGTRLTVV.

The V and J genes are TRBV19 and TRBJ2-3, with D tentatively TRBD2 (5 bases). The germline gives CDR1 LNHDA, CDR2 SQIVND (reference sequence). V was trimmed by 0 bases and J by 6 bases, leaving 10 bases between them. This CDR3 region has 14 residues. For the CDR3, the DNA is TGTGCCAGTAGTATAGATGGAGCGGTGGATACGCAGTATTTT. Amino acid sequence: CASSIDGAVDTQYF.

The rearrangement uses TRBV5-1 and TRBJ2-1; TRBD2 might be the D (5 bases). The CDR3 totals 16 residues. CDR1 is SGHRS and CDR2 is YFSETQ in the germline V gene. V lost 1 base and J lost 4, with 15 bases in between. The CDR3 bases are TGCGCCAGCAGCTTGAGAGGGTGGGGAACTTACAATGAGCAGTTCTTC. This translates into CASSLRGWGTYNEQFF.

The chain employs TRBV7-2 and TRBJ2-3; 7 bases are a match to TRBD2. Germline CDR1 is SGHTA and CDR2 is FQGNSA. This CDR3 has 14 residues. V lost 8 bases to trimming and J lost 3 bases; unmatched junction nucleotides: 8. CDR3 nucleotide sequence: TGTGCCAGCGGGGAGGGGTTCGGGACAGATACGCAGTATTTT. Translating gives CASGEGFGTDTQYF.

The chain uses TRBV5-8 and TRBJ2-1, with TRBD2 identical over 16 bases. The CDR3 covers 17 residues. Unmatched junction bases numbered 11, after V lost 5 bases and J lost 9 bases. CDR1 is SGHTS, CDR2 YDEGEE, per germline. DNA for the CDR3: TGTGCCAGCAGGCCTCCGGGACTAGCGGGGGGGTCCGCTGAGCAGTTCTTC. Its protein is CASRPPGLAGGSAEQFF.